This is a list of T cell receptor beta chains from one sample in a study of graft-versus-host responses after intestinal transplantation. The protocol was immunoSEQ multiplex PCR, while the TCRdb copy is restricted to in-frame clones and leaves out a portion. The repertoire holds 13,000 or so clones, with about 36% as singletons. The source material was alloreactive CD4+ T cells from a mixed lymphocyte reaction culture, sampled before intestinal transplant. These receptors originate from a human patient who received an intestinal transplant. CDR3s include the opening cysteine and the closing phenylalanine or tryptophan. D genes are given only for firm matches. Clone size is shown for a subset of rows, as once, few, many or a class of expanded clone.

d_call j_call clone_size v_call cdr3_aa cdr3_nt
- TRBJ2-7 few TRBV30 CAYRRGTGTYEQYF TGTGCCTATCGGCGTGGAACAGGGACCTACGAGCAGTACTTC
- TRBJ2-2 - TRBV27 CASSSTVTGELFF TGTGCCAGCAGTTCAACAGTAACCGGGGAGCTGTTTTTT
TRBD1 TRBJ2-4 - TRBV19 CASRLLDRDKNIQYF TGTGCCAGTAGGCTATTGGACAGGGACAAGAACATTCAGTACTTC
TRBD2 TRBJ2-7 - TRBV7-8 CASSPKTSGGRWEQYF TGTGCCAGCAGCCCGAAGACTAGCGGGGGGCGGTGGGAGCAGTACTTC
- TRBJ2-7 few TRBV10-1 CATEGGRSSYEQYF TGCGCCACCGAGGGGGGGAGGTCCTCCTACGAGCAGTACTTC
TRBD1 TRBJ1-4 few TRBV19 CASSAPGQIYEKLFF TGTGCCAGTAGTGCCCCGGGACAGATATATGAAAAACTGTTTTTT
- TRBJ2-3 few TRBV19 CASRTQVGDTQYF TGTGCCAGTAGGACACAGGTAGGAGATACGCAGTATTTT
TRBD2 TRBJ2-3 few TRBV18 CASSPSGGASDTQYF TGTGCCAGCTCACCCAGCGGGGGGGCATCAGATACGCAGTATTTT
- TRBJ1-2 - TRBV6-6 CASSYFRLLGYTF TGTGCCAGCAGTTACTTCCGGTTACTCGGCTACACCTTC
- TRBJ2-1 few TRBV7-8 CASSPPGLIYNEQFF TGTGCCAGCAGCCCCCCTGGACTTATATACAATGAGCAGTTCTTC
- TRBJ1-3 - TRBV10-2 CASSESGPLGGNTIYF TGCGCCAGCAGTGAGTCGGGGCCGCTCGGTGGAAACACCATATATTTT
- TRBJ1-2 few TRBV9 CASSALEGGAGGYTF TGTGCCAGCAGCGCCCTGGAGGGGGGGGCGGGTGGCTACACCTTC
TRBD2 TRBJ2-5 - TRBV5-1 CASSLGASGHETQYF TGCGCCAGCAGCTTGGGTGCTAGCGGTCATGAGACCCAGTACTTC
- TRBJ2-7 - TRBV29-1 CSAGMHGSYEQYF TGCAGCGCCGGGATGCACGGCTCCTACGAGCAGTACTTC
- TRBJ2-5 few TRBV25-1 CASSDPDSHQETQYF TGTGCCAGCAGTGACCCCGACAGTCACCAAGAGACCCAGTACTTC
TRBD1 TRBJ1-6 - TRBV6-6 CASRTRTGFNSPLHF TGTGCCAGCAGGACAAGGACAGGGTTTAATTCACCCCTCCACTTT
- TRBJ2-1 - TRBV7-2 CASSLLGPSYNEQFF TGTGCCAGCAGTCTACTAGGCCCCTCCTACAATGAGCAGTTCTTC
TRBD2 TRBJ2-3 - TRBV7-2 CASSLAPSGGGTDTQYF TGTGCCAGCAGCTTAGCCCCTAGCGGGGGGGGCACAGATACGCAGTATTTT
TRBD1 TRBJ2-2 medium-sized TRBV6-6 CASRTGYTGELFF TGTGCCAGCAGGACAGGGTATACCGGGGAGCTGTTTTTT
TRBD1 TRBJ2-7 - TRBV15 CATSRRVTGVGEQYF TGTGCCACCAGCAGACGAGTGACAGGGGTGGGTGAGCAGTACTTC
TRBD1 TRBJ1-2 - TRBV19 CASSTGTGGNYGYTF TGTGCCAGTAGTACTGGGACAGGGGGGAACTATGGCTACACCTTC
TRBD2 TRBJ2-5 few TRBV7-2 CASSWYLAGEETQYF TGTGCCAGCAGCTGGTACCTAGCGGGGGAAGAGACCCAGTACTTC
TRBD1 TRBJ1-1 few TRBV7-9 CASSLGGGQGPGTEAFF TGTGCCAGCAGCTTAGGAGGGGGACAGGGACCGGGCACTGAAGCTTTCTTT
TRBD2 TRBJ2-3 - TRBV7-8 CASRLAGGSTDTQYF TGTGCCAGTAGACTAGCGGGGGGGTCCACAGATACGCAGTATTTT
- TRBJ2-3 medium-sized TRBV10-3 CAISGQVERTDTQYF TGTGCCATCAGTGGCCAGGTGGAACGCACAGATACGCAGTATTTT
TRBD2 TRBJ2-3 - TRBV4-3 CASSQERTAAGGPPDTQYF TGCGCCAGCAGCCAAGAGAGGACGGCGGCGGGGGGGCCCCCAGATACGCAGTATTTT
TRBD2 TRBJ2-7 few TRBV4-3 CASSQDPIASGTSGGLYEQYF TGCGCCAGCAGCCAAGATCCCATTGCGAGTGGGACTAGCGGGGGGCTCTACGAGCAGTACTTC
TRBD1 TRBJ2-1 - TRBV5-1 CASSSGTGFPYNEQFF TGCGCCAGCAGCTCGGGGACAGGGTTCCCCTACAATGAGCAGTTCTTC
- TRBJ1-1 - TRBV29-1 CSVGWQGNTEAFF TGCAGCGTTGGTTGGCAGGGAAACACTGAAGCTTTCTTT
- TRBJ1-6 - TRBV14 CASSHRQGFGNSPLHF TGTGCCAGCAGCCATCGGCAGGGCTTTGGCAATTCACCCCTCCACTTT
TRBD1 TRBJ1-1 - TRBV15 CATSRGAGGTEAFF TGTGCCACCAGCAGGGGGGCAGGGGGCACTGAAGCTTTCTTT
TRBD2 TRBJ2-1 - TRBV29-1 CSVEWRGDIYNEQFF TGCAGCGTTGAATGGCGGGGGGATATCTACAATGAGCAGTTCTTC